This TCR beta chain was sequenced for a study of T cell responses to AZD1222 COVID-19 vaccine. Libraries were prepared by immunoSEQ multiplex PCR; TCRdb keeps only in-frame clonotypes and omits some of them. The sample yields some 150,000 clones, about 90% seen once. Germline-derived CDR1 and CDR2 are SGHAT and FQNNGV. The CDR3 is 15 residues long. J was trimmed by 3 bases and V by 2 bases; bases with no gene match: 5. Study-level findings and limits: With two AZD1222 doses given, Spike-specific TCR breadth and depth both rose. Spike-spanning, vaccine-associated CD4 TCRs were dominant at 160-218 and 743-854. Seropositive at baseline were only a handful of AZD1222 recipients.

As concerns this clone: The antigen is not known.

Material: peripheral blood, obtained on day 0 of AZD1222 vaccination. The sequence derives from an adult in good health. This chain connects TRBV11-2 to TRBJ2-7; 9 bases are shared with TRBD2. CDR3 coding DNA: TGTGCCAGCAGCTTAACCAGCGGGAGGTACTACGAGCAGTACTTC. Translated, it gives CASSLTSGRYYEQYF.